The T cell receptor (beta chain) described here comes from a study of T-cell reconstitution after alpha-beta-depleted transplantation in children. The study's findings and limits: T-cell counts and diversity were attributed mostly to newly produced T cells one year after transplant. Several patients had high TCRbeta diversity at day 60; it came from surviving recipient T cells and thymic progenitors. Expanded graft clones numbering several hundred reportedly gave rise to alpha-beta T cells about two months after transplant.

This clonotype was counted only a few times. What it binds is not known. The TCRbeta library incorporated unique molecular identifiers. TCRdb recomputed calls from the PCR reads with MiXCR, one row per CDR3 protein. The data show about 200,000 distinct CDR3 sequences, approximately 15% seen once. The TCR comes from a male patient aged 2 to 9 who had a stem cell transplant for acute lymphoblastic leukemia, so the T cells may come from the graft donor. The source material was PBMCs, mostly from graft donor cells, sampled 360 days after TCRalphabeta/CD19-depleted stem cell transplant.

The CDR3 is CASSYKTANTEAFF. The CDR3 region has the DNA TGTGCCAGCAGCTATAAGACAGCTAACACTGAAGCTTTCTTT. The chain employs TRBV7-2 and TRBJ1-1, with D tentatively TRBD1 (5 bases). The CDR3 runs 14 residues. V shed 4 bases and J shed 2 bases, with 11 bases lying between them. Germline-derived CDR1 and CDR2 are SGHTA and FQGNSA.